Listed below are T cell receptor beta chains from one sample, sequenced in a study of blood T cells in healthy people across ages. TCRdb recomputed calls from the 5' RACE reads with MiXCR, one row per CDR3 protein. The sample holds around 1,500,000 distinct CDR3 sequences, around 42% seen once. The sample was blood. These receptors originate from a woman younger than 35 in good health. Both conserved end residues are part of each CDR3. Each record gives: CDR3 DNA, CDR3 protein, V gene, J gene, D gene, clone size. D genes are given only for firm matches. Only part of the rows carry a size: once, few, many, or a class if the clone is expanded.

TGTGCCAGCAGGAGCGATTCGGACACCGGGGAGCTGTTTTTT	CASRSDSDTGELFF	TRBV2	TRBJ2-2	NA	NA
TGTGCCAGCAGTCCCAGGCCCGGGGGGACCCAGTACTTC	CASSPRPGGTQYF	TRBV6-2/TRBV6-3	TRBJ2-5	NA	few
TGCAGCGCCGAGGGAGGGGCAGATACGCAGTATTTT	CSAEGGADTQYF	TRBV29-1	TRBJ2-3	TRBD2	many
TGTGCCCTTCGAGGACTAGCGGGGTCCCGGGAGCTGTTTTTT	CALRGLAGSRELFF	TRBV4-2	TRBJ2-2	TRBD2	NA
TGCAGTGGGACAGGGTTCGATAATTCACCCCTCCACTTT	CSGTGFDNSPLHF	TRBV20-1	TRBJ1-6	TRBD1	NA
TGTGCCAGCAGCGTAGAAGGGACAGGGGGCACTGGGGCCAACGTCCTGACTTTC	CASSVEGTGGTGANVLTF	TRBV9	TRBJ2-6	TRBD1	NA
TGCAGTGCTAGAGATCCCGCTAGCGGAAGCTCCTACGAGCAGTACTTC	CSARDPASGSSYEQYF	TRBV20-1	TRBJ2-7	TRBD2	NA
TGCGCCAGCAGGGACGGGACTGCCAATGAGCAGTTCTTC	CASRDGTANEQFF	TRBV5-1	TRBJ2-1	NA	NA
TGCGCCAGCAGCCAAGTAGATGGGGGCGGCAATGAGCAGTACTTC	CASSQVDGGGNEQYF	TRBV4-1	TRBJ2-7	NA	NA
TGCAGCGTTGCTGACAGCACCTACGAGCAGTACTTC	CSVADSTYEQYF	TRBV29-1	TRBJ2-7	NA	many
TGTGCCAGCAGACCTAGGACAGGGGAGATGCACACTGAAGCTTTCTTT	CASRPRTGEMHTEAFF	TRBV6-5	TRBJ1-1	TRBD1	NA
TGTGCCAGCAGTTACAGAGGTGGAGGACACAATGGCTACACCTTC	CASSYRGGGHNGYTF	TRBV6-5	TRBJ1-2	NA	NA
TGTGCCATCAGTGGGACAGTCTCTAGCGGGGGCCCTATAGATACGCAGTATTTT	CAISGTVSSGGPIDTQYF	TRBV10-3	TRBJ2-3	TRBD2	NA
TGTGCCATCAGTGGAAGGACTAGCGGGGGGGCAGGCAATGAGCAGTTCTTC	CAISGRTSGGAGNEQFF	TRBV10-3	TRBJ2-1	TRBD2	few
TGTGCCAGCAGCCCCGGGAGCAGGGGGCTGACTAATGAAAAACTGTTTTTT	CASSPGSRGLTNEKLFF	TRBV7-9	TRBJ1-4	TRBD1	once
TGTGCCAGCAGCTTAGCGGAGGGAACCACTGAAGCTTTCTTT	CASSLAEGTTEAFF	TRBV7-9	TRBJ1-1	NA	NA
TGTGCCAGCAGAACGACAGGGTCAGATACGCAGTATTTT	CASRTTGSDTQYF	TRBV6-5	TRBJ2-3	TRBD1	few
TGTGCCAGCAGCGTTAGCGGGGCTAGCACAGATACGCAGTATTTT	CASSVSGASTDTQYF	TRBV9	TRBJ2-3	TRBD2	many
TGCAGCGTTCGGACGAACAATGAGCAGTACTTC	CSVRTNNEQYF	TRBV29-1	TRBJ2-7	NA	few
TGTGCCAGCAGAGGGGGGGGGGAAGGAGGCTACACCTTC	CASRGGGEGGYTF	TRBV6-1	TRBJ1-2	NA	NA
TGTGCCAGCAGTCAACTCTTTCGGGACGAGCAGTACTTC	CASSQLFRDEQYF	TRBV6-1	TRBJ2-7	NA	NA
TGTGCCAGCACCTCTTTTGCGGGGAGCTCCTACAATGAGCAGTTCTTC	CASTSFAGSSYNEQFF	TRBV7-9	TRBJ2-1	NA	few
TGTGCCAGCAGCAAAAACAACAGGGGGCTAGTCACTGAAGCTTTCTTT	CASSKNNRGLVTEAFF	TRBV2	TRBJ1-1	TRBD1	NA
TGCAGCGCACATGAGGGTGAGCAGTTCTTC	CSAHEGEQFF	TRBV29-1	TRBJ2-1	NA	many
TGCAGCGTTTGTCCAAAAAACGGGGGCACTGAAGCTTTCTTT	CSVCPKNGGTEAFF	TRBV29-1	TRBJ1-1	NA	NA
TGTGCCAGCAGCTTTTACGAGGGACAAGAGACCCAGTACTTC	CASSFYEGQETQYF	TRBV7-2	TRBJ2-5	NA	NA
TGTGCCAGCAGTTACTCGGCACCGGGACAGGGTCGCTCTGGGGCCAACGTCCTGACTTTC	CASSYSAPGQGRSGANVLTF	TRBV6-5	TRBJ2-6	TRBD1	few
TGTGCCAGCAGCTTACGGGGCAGCGAGATGGATTCACCCCTCCACTTT	CASSLRGSEMDSPLHF	TRBV13	TRBJ1-6	NA	few
TGTGCCAGCAGCCAAGAGAGGGGGAACACCGGGGAGCTGTTTTTT	CASSQERGNTGELFF	TRBV3-1	TRBJ2-2	NA	NA
TGTGCCAGCAGTGATTTGGGCAGGGGAGGTAATCAGCCCCAGCATTTT	CASSDLGRGGNQPQHF	TRBV6-1	TRBJ1-5	NA	few
TGTGCCAGCAGTTTGAGGGTAGGACAGGGGACGCGCGCTTTCTTT	CASSLRVGQGTRAFF	TRBV12-3/TRBV12-4	TRBJ1-1	TRBD1	NA
TGTGCCAGTACAACAGGGGGCGCCTTGTCAGGGACCCAGTACTTC	CASTTGGALSGTQYF	TRBV6-6	TRBJ2-5	TRBD1	few